Listed below are T cell receptor beta chains from one sample, sequenced in a study of cytotoxic CD8 clonotypes in ibrutinib-treated CLL. Profiled with immunoSEQ multiplex PCR; TCRdb holds only in-frame clones, not every one. Among about 27,000 clones listed, roughly 69% were seen once. Specimen: PBMCs, collected after 24 months of ibrutinib treatment. The receptors shown here come from a human donor with chronic lymphocytic leukemia. Each CDR3 is given with its conserved first and last residue. Each record gives: J gene, D gene, clone size, V gene, CDR3 DNA, CDR3 protein. D genes are given only for firm matches. Some rows mark clone size as missing; the rest say once, few, many or name a class of expanded clone.

j_call: TRBJ1-2
d_call: TRBD1
clone_size: many
v_call: TRBV30
cdr3_nt: TGTGCCTGGAGTACAGGACAGGGCTGCACCTTC
cdr3_aa: CAWSTGQGCTF

j_call: TRBJ2-7
d_call: TRBD1
clone_size: .
v_call: TRBV7-2
cdr3_nt: TGTGCCAGCAGCTTAGCGGGGACAGGGGTGTCTGAGCAGTACTTC
cdr3_aa: CASSLAGTGVSEQYF

j_call: TRBJ1-1
d_call: .
clone_size: .
v_call: TRBV5-4
cdr3_nt: TGTGCCAGCAGCTTATGGGGGTTGAACACTGAAGCTTTCTTT
cdr3_aa: CASSLWGLNTEAFF

j_call: TRBJ1-2
d_call: TRBD1
clone_size: .
v_call: TRBV28
cdr3_nt: TGTGCCAGCAGTTTTAGGGGGACAGGGGTGGGAGCTAACTATGGCTACACCTTC
cdr3_aa: CASSFRGTGVGANYGYTF

j_call: TRBJ1-2
d_call: .
clone_size: few
v_call: TRBV29-1
cdr3_nt: TGCAGCGTTGATCCAGACTATGGCTACACCTTC
cdr3_aa: CSVDPDYGYTF

j_call: TRBJ2-2
d_call: .
clone_size: .
v_call: TRBV2
cdr3_nt: TGTGCCAGCAGGACACAAAGAGGTGGGAACGGGGAGCTGTTTTTT
cdr3_aa: CASRTQRGGNGELFF

j_call: TRBJ2-1
d_call: TRBD2
clone_size: .
v_call: TRBV7-3
cdr3_nt: TGTGCCAGCAGCTCCGACGCCAAGCGGGGTAGCTCCTACAATGAGCAGTTCTTC
cdr3_aa: CASSSDAKRGSSYNEQFF

j_call: TRBJ2-7
d_call: .
clone_size: .
v_call: TRBV19
cdr3_nt: TGTGCCAGTAGTATAGCTGGGCACAGACGGTCTTCCTACGAGCAGTACTTC
cdr3_aa: CASSIAGHRRSSYEQYF

j_call: TRBJ2-3
d_call: .
clone_size: .
v_call: TRBV27
cdr3_nt: TGTGCCAGCAGTTCACGCAGGGAGGTCGATACGCAGTATTTT
cdr3_aa: CASSSRREVDTQYF

j_call: TRBJ1-3
d_call: .
clone_size: .
v_call: TRBV6-5
cdr3_nt: TGTGCCAGCAGTTTCGGTCGCTCTGGAAACACCATATATTTT
cdr3_aa: CASSFGRSGNTIYF

j_call: TRBJ2-3
d_call: .
clone_size: .
v_call: TRBV11-3
cdr3_nt: TGTGCCAGCAGCACTAGTGGACAGATCACAGATACGCAGTATTTT
cdr3_aa: CASSTSGQITDTQYF

j_call: TRBJ1-2
d_call: .
clone_size: .
v_call: TRBV19
cdr3_nt: TGTGCCAGTAGTATACCCGGGGCAGGGAACTATGGCTACACCTTC
cdr3_aa: CASSIPGAGNYGYTF

j_call: TRBJ1-1
d_call: .
clone_size: .
v_call: TRBV19
cdr3_nt: TGTGCCAGTAGTTTTCGACGGACGAACACTGAAGCTTTCTTT
cdr3_aa: CASSFRRTNTEAFF

j_call: TRBJ2-7
d_call: .
clone_size: .
v_call: TRBV27
cdr3_nt: TGTGCCAGCAGTTACGGGGTGGCCTACGAGCAGTACTTC
cdr3_aa: CASSYGVAYEQYF

j_call: TRBJ2-7
d_call: .
clone_size: .
v_call: TRBV5-1
cdr3_nt: TGCGCCAGCAGCTCAATCCAGAGCTACGAGCAGTACTTC
cdr3_aa: CASSSIQSYEQYF

j_call: TRBJ2-4
d_call: TRBD1
clone_size: .
v_call: TRBV29-1
cdr3_nt: TGCAGCGGAACAGGGGTCGGAGCCAAAAACATTCAGTACTTC
cdr3_aa: CSGTGVGAKNIQYF

j_call: TRBJ2-3
d_call: .
clone_size: once
v_call: TRBV9
cdr3_nt: TGTGCCAGCAGCGCCCCCGAGGAGGGAGATACGCAGTATTTT
cdr3_aa: CASSAPEEGDTQYF